This record covers a single TCR beta chain. This clone was seen once. Its specific antigen is unknown. Per-nucleotide qualities are absent, and no much larger clonotype sits a single base away. The CDR3 regions of human TCRbeta chains were analyzed by immunosequencing. The study's processing was this. Repertoire TCRs were checked for matches against a reference library of SARS-CoV-2-specific TCRs that had been generated using the MIRA antigen-specificity platform. Breadth was defined as the fraction of unique TCRs that were SARS-CoV-2-associated. Depth was defined as the fraction of total T cells that were SARS-CoV-2-associated. Using the MIRA data, each spike-specific TCR was mapped to the spike region that the TCR reacts to and placed in a CD4 or CD8 class. Log10-transformed breadth and depth values were compared by one-way ANOVA with Sidak's multiple comparisons tests. TCRdb holds this immuneACCESS table with in-frame rearrangements only. Some clones are missing; in checked studies, unresolved V genes explain under half, and the rest has no known cause. V and J calls plus clone size are reproduced from that table; the DNA served to infer D and trimming. Here the sample has 90,000 to 140,000 clones; 88% occur a single time. The top ten clones comprise over 8% of the sample.

This entry comes from a study of T cell responses to AZD1222 COVID-19 vaccine (dated by TCRdb to the early 2020s). In the study overall: AZD1222 recipients given second doses at about 4 weeks or at about 12 weeks were pooled, since spike-specific TCR depth and breadth were not found to differ between the two schedules. A total of just over 230 trial participants underwent TCR sequencing, of whom around 210 had received two doses of AZD1222 and some 26 had received two doses of the MenACWY control vaccine. Trial participants were enrolled by age into subgroups of 18-55, 56-69 and 70-plus years, and 148, 28 and 57 TCR-sequenced participants, respectively, were included in these subgroups. Paper-wide results and their limitations: In the small 56-69-year group, the increase in depth fell short of significance, most likely because of low power. Conclusions about previously exposed vaccinees are limited, since just five to seven AZD1222 recipients were seropositive for SARS-CoV-2 at baseline. Reportedly, close to half of the unique spike-specific TCRs recognized epitopes lying outside the regions that are mutated in the B.1.351 and B.1.1.7 variants. Participants were mostly white British and included more females than males, and it was suggested by the authors that clonal diversity may have been underestimated. The vaccine-associated CD4 TCRs covered the entire spike protein, and the dominant responses fell in regions 160-218 and 743-854. No day 14 peak-response samples were available, so repertoires were characterized only after the peak T cell response. After two AZD1222 doses, both the breadth and the depth of spike-specific TCRs were significantly higher than at day 0 and than in MenACWY recipients.

In the paper's terms, the time point label means: baseline before first vaccination. Vaccinee samples were obtained from the UK trials COV001 and COV002, which included a single-blind randomized controlled phase 2/3 trial of AZD1222 (ChAdOx1 nCoV-19) in healthy adults. For TCRbeta chain sequencing, PBMC samples from trial participants were taken at day 0 and at day 28 after the second dose. CDR3 length: 14 amino acids, cysteine to phenylalanine. Only the CDR3 part of the read is kept: 42 bases, read in frame from the first base. V sheds 3 bases and J sheds 3 bases, leaving 11 bases between their ends. For CDR1 and CDR2, the germline V gene (reference sequence) lists LNHDA and SQIVND.

The V and J segments used are TRBV19 and TRBJ1-1; a tentative D call is TRBD1 (6 bases match). The sequence came from an adult in good health. Sequenced here: peripheral blood, sampled on day 0 of AZD1222 vaccination. The CDR3 protein is CASSIVGAYTEAFF. The nucleotide sequence reads TGTGCCAGTAGTATTGTGGGGGCTTACACTGAAGCTTTCTTT. Joined to the reference TRBV19 and TRBJ1-1 proteins, this CDR3 gives the full variable domain: DGGITQSPKYLFRKEGQNVTLSCEQNLNHDAMYWYRQDPGQGLRLIYYSQIVNDFQKGDIAEGYSVSREKKESFPLTVTSAQKNPTAFYLCASSIVGAYTEAFFGQGTRLTVV.